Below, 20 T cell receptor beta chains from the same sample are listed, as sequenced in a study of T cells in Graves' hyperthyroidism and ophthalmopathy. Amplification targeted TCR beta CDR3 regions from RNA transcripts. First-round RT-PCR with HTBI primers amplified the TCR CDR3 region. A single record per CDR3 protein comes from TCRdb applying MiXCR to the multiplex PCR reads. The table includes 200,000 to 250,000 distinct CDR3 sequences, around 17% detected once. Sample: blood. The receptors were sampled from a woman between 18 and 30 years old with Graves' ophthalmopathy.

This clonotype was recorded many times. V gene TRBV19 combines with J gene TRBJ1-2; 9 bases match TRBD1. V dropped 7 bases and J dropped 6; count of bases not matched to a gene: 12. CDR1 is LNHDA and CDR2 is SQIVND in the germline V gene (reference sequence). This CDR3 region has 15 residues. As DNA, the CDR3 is TGTGCCAGTACCCCGGGACAGGGCTACCAAAATGGCTACACCTTC. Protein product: CASTPGQGYQNGYTF.

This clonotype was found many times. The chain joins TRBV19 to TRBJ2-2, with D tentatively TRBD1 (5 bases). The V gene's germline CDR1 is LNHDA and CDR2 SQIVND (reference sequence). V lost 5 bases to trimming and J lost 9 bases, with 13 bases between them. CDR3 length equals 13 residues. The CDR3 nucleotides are TGTGCCAGTAGTGAACAGGTGGACCGGGAGCTGTTTTTT. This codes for CASSEQVDRELFF.

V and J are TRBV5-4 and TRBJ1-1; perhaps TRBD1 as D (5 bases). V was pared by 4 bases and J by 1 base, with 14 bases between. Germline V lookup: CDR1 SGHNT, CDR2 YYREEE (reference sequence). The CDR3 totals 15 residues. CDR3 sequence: CASSPSLQENTEAFF. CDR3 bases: TGTGCCAGCAGCCCATCGCTACAGGAGAACACTGAAGCTTTCTTT.

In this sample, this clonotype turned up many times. The CDR3 nucleotides read TGTGCCAGCAGTTACGCGGCTAGCGGGAGGCACGAGCAGTACTTC. This codes for CASSYAASGRHEQYF. The V and J genes are TRBV6-5 and TRBJ2-7; 11 positions agree with TRBD2. The length of the CDR3 is 15 residues. Germline CDR1 is MNHEY and CDR2 is SVGAGI. Germline trimming cut 2 bases from V and 5 bases from J; bases unmatched to any gene: 5.

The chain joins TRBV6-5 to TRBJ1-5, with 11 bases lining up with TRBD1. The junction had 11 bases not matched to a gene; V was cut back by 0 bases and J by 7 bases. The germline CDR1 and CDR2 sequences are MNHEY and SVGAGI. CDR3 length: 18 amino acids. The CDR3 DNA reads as TGTGCCAGCAGTTACTCGATTGGGACAGGGGGAAGTCGGCAGCCCCAGCATTTT. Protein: CASSYSIGTGGSRQPQHF.

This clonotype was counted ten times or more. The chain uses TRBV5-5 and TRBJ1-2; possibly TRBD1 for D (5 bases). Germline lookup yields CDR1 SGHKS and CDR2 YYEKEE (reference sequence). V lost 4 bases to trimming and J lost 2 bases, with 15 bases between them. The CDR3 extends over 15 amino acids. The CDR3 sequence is CASSPILTENYGYTF. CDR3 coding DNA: TGTGCCAGCAGCCCGATTCTGACAGAAAACTATGGCTACACCTTC.

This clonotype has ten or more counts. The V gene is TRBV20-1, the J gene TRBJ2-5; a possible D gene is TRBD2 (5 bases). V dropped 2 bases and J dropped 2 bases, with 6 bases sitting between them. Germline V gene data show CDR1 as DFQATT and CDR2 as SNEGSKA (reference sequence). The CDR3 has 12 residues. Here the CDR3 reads CSARRGQETQYF. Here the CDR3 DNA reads TGCAGTGCTAGACGGGGACAAGAGACCCAGTACTTC.

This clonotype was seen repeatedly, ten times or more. The CDR3 DNA is TGTGCCAGCAGCTCAATAGGGGATCATATCTTTGGCACTGAAGCTTTCTTT. Translated, it gives CASSSIGDHIFGTEAFF. The chain employs TRBV5-4 and TRBJ1-1; a weak D match, TRBD1 (5 bases). The germline gives CDR1 SGHNT, CDR2 YYREEE (reference sequence). Trimming pared 3 bases from V and 4 bases from J, leaving 22 bases between. This CDR3 comprises 17 residues.

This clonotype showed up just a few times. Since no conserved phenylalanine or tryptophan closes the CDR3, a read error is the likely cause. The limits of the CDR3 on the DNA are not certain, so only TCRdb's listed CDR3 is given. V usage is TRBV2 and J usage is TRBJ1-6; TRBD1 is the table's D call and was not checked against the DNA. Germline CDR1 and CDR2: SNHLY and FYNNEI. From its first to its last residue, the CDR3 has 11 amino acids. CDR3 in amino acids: CASSYRTGGVI.

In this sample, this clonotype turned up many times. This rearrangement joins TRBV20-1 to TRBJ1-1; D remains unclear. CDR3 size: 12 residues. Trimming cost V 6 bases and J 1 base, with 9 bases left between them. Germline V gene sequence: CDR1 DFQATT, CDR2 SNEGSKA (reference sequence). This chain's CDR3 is CSAGWRNTEAFF. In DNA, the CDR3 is TGCAGTGCGGGGTGGCGGAACACTGAAGCTTTCTTT.

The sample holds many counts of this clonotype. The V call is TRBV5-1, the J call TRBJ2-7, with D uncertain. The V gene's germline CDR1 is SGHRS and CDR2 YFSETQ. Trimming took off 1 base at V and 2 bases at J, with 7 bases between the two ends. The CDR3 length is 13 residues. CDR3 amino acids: CASSLRHPYEQYF. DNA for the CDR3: TGCGCCAGCAGCTTGCGTCACCCCTACGAGCAGTACTTC.

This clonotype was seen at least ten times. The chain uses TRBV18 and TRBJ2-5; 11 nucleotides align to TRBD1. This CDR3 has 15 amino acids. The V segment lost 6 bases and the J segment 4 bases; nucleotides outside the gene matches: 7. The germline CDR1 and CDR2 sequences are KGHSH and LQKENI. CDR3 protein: CASSGRTGGPETQYF. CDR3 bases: TGTGCCAGCTCCGGACGGACAGGGGGCCCAGAGACCCAGTACTTC.

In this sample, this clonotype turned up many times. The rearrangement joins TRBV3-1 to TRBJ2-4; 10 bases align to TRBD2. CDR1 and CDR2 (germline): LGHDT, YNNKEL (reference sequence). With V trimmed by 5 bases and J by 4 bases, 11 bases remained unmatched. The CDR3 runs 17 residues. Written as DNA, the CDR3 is TGTGCCAGCAGCTACTTGACTAGCGGGTCCTTAAAAAACATTCAGTACTTC. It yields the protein CASSYLTSGSLKNIQYF.

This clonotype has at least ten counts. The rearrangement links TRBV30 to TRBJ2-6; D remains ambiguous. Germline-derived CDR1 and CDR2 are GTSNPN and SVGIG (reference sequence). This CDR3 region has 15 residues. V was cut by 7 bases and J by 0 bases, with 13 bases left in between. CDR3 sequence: CASALPFSGANVLTF. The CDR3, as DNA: TGTGCCTCGGCCCTCCCATTCTCTGGGGCCAACGTCCTGACTTTC.

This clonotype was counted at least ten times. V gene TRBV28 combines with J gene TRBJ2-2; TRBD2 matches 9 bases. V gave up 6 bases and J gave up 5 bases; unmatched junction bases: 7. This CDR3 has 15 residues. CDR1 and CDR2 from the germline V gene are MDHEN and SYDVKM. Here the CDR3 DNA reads TGTGCCAGCAGGTTAGCGGGAGTAAAAACCGGGGAGCTGTTTTTT. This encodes CASRLAGVKTGELFF.

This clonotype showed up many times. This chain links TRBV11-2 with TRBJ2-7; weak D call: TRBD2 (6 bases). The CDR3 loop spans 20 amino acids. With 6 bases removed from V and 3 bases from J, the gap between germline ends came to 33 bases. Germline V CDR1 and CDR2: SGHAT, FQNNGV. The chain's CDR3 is CASRDRLMPAGTLRVYEQYF. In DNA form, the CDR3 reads TGTGCCAGCAGGGATAGACTCATGCCGGCGGGAACCCTGAGGGTCTACGAGCAGTACTTC.

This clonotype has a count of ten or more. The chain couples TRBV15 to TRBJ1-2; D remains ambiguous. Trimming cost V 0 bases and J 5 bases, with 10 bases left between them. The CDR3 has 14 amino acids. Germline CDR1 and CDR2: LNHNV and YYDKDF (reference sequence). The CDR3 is CATSRDLSLYGYTF. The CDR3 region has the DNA TGTGCCACCAGCAGAGATCTGTCACTATATGGCTACACCTTC. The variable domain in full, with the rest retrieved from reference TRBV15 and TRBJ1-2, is DAMVIQNPRYQVTQFGKPVTLSCSQTLNHNVMYWYQQKSSQAPKLLFHYYDKDFNNEADTPDNFQSRRPNTSFCFLDIRSPGLGDTAMYLCATSRDLSLYGYTFGSGTRLTVV.

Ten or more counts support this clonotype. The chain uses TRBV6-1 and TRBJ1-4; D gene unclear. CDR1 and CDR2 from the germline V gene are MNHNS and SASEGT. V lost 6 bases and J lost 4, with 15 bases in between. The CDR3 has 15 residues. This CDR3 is CASRKTGLLNEKLFF. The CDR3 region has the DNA TGTGCCAGCAGGAAAACGGGCCTACTTAATGAAAAACTGTTTTTT.

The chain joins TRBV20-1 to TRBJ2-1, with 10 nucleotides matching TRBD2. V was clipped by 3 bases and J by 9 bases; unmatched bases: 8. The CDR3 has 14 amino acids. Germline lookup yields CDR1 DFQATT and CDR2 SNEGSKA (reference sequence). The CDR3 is CSASKASGGGEQFF. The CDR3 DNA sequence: TGCAGTGCTAGTAAGGCTAGCGGGGGTGGTGAGCAGTTCTTC.

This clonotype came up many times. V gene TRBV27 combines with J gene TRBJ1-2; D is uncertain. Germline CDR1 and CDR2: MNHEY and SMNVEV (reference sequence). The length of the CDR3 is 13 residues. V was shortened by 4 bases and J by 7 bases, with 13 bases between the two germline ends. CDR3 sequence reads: CASSSRTGIGYTF. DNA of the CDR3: TGTGCCAGCAGTTCGAGAACGGGAATTGGCTACACCTTC.